Sequencing of this T cell receptor (beta chain) was carried out in a study of shared clonotypes between healthy human individuals. Assay: immunoSEQ multiplex PCR; the TCRdb copy retains only in-frame clones and omits some. The sample shows some 500,000 clones, 79% of them seen only once. CDR3 length: 12 residues. The ends were cut back, 6 bases at V and 2 bases at J, with 6 bases in the middle. Looked up from germline, CDR1 is MDHEN and CDR2 is SYDVKM. The chain links TRBV28 to TRBJ2-3, with unresolved D. What was sequenced was PBMCs. This TCR was recovered from a woman aged 40-49 years in good health. Some clones in this sample may be carry-over from other donors' samples. The CDR3 nucleotides read TGTGCCAGCAGAACTCTCACAGATACGCAGTATTTT. Translated, it gives CASRTLTDTQYF.